This TCR beta chain was retrieved from a study of T cell responses to AZD1222 COVID-19 vaccine. Turning to the study itself: Second doses that came at about 4 or about 12 weeks were put together. The study's findings and limits: Baseline antibody screening turned up just a handful of seropositive AZD1222 recipients. Reportedly, nearly half of unique spike TCRs recognized epitopes outside B.1.351/B.1.1.7 mutations.

Concerning this clone itself: Its antigen is unknown.

The V end lost 1 base, the J end lost 8 bases, and 14 bases lay between the germline ends. The CDR3 totals 14 residues. CDR1 is SGHVS, CDR2 FQNEAQ, per germline. The repertoire was sequenced with immunoSEQ multiplex PCR; TCRdb's copy has only in-frame clones and lacks some. The sample has about 120,000 clones, more than 85% seen once. This clonotype was obtained from an adult in good health. This rearrangement joins TRBV7-8 to TRBJ1-2; D gene unclear. Source: peripheral blood, taken on day 0 of AZD1222 vaccination. Here the CDR3 DNA reads TGTGCCAGCAGCTTAGATGGAGGGATAGCAGGCTACACCTTC. Translating gives CASSLDGGIAGYTF.